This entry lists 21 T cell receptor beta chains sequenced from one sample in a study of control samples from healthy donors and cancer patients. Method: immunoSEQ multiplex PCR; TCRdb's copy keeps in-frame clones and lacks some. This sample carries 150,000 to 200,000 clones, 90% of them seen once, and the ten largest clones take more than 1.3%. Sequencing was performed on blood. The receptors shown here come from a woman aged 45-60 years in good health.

CDR3 protein: CAISVSGNTIYF. The CDR3 region has the DNA TGTGCCATCAGTGTATCCGGAAACACCATATATTTT. The V and J genes are TRBV10-3 and TRBJ1-3; D unclear. CDR1 is ENHRY and CDR2 is SYGVKD in the germline V gene. Deletions cut 4 bases from V and 4 bases from J, with 5 bases between. This CDR3 spans 12 amino acids.

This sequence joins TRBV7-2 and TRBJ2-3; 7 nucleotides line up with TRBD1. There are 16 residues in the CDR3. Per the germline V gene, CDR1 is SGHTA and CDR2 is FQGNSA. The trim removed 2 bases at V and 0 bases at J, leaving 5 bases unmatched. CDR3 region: CASSLTGTVSTDTQYF. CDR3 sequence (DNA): TGTGCCAGCAGCTTAACCGGGACAGTAAGCACAGATACGCAGTATTTT.

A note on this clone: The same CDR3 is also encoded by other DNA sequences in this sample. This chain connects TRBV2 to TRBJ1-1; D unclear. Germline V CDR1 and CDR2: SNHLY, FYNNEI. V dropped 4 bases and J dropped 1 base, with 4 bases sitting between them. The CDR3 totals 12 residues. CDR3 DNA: TGTGCCAGCAGTGTAGCGAACACTGAAGCTTTCTTT. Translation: CASSVANTEAFF.

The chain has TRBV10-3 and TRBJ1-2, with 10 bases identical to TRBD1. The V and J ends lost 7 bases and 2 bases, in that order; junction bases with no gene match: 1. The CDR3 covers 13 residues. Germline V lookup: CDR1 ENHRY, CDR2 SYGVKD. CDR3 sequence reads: CAIKDRGNYGYTF. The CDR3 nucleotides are TGTGCCATCAAGGACAGGGGGAACTATGGCTACACCTTC.

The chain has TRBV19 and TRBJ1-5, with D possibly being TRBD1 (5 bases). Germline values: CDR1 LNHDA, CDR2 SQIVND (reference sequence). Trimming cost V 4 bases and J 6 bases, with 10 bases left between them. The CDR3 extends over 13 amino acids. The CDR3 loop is CASSTVRGQPQHF. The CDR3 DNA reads TGTGCCAGTAGTACCGTGAGGGGTCAGCCCCAGCATTTT.

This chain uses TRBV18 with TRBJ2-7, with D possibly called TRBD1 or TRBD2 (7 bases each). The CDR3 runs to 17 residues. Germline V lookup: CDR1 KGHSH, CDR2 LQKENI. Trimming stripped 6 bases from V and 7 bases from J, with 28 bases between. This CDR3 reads CASSPPGGRAHLREQYF. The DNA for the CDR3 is TGTGCCAGCTCCCCCCCAGGGGGGAGGGCCCACCTACGAGAGCAGTACTTC.

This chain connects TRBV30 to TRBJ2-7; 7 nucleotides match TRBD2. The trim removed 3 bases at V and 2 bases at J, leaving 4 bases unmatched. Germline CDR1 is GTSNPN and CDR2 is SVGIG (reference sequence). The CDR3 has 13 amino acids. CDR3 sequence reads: CAWRASGPYEQYF. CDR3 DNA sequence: TGTGCCTGGAGGGCTAGCGGCCCCTACGAGCAGTACTTC.

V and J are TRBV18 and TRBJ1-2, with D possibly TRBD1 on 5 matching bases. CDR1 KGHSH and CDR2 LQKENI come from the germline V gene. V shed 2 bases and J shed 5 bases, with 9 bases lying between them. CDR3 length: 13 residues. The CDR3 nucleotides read TGTGCCAGCTCACCAACACAGGAGTATGGCTACACCTTC. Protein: CASSPTQEYGYTF. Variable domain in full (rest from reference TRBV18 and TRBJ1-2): NAGVMQNPRHLVRRRGQEARLRCSPMKGHSHVYWYRQLPEEGLKFMVYLQKENIIDESGMPKERFSAEFPKEGPSILRIQQVVRGDSAAYFCASSPTQEYGYTFGSGTRLTVV.

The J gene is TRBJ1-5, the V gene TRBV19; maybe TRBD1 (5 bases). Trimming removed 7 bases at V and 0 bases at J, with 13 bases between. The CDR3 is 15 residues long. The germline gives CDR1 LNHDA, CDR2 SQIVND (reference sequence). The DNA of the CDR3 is TGTGCCAGTACGGAGGGGTCCTATAGCAATCAGCCCCAGCATTTT. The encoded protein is CASTEGSYSNQPQHF.

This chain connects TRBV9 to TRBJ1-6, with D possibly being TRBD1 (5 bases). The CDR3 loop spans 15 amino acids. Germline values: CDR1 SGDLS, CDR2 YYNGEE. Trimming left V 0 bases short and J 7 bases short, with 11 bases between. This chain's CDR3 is CASSVDAGFNSPLHF. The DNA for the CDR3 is TGTGCCAGCAGCGTAGACGCAGGGTTCAATTCACCCCTCCACTTT. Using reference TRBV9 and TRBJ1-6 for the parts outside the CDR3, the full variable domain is DSGVTQTPKHLITATGQRVTLRCSPRSGDLSVYWYQQSLDQGLQFLIQYYNGEERAKGNILERFSAQQFPDLHSELNLSSLELGDSALYFCASSVDAGFNSPLHFGNGTRLTVT.

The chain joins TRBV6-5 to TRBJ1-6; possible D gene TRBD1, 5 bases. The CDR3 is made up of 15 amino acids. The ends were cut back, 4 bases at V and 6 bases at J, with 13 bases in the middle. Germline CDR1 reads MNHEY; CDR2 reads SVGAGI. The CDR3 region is CASSSRGWGNSPLHF. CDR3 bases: TGTGCCAGCAGTTCCCGGGGGTGGGGTAATTCACCCCTCCACTTT.

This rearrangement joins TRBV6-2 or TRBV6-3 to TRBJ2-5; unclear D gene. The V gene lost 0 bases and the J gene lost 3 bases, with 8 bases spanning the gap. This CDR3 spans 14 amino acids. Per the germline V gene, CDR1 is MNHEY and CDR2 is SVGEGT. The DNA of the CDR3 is TGTGCCAGCAGTTACTCGAGACCTGAAGAGACCCAGTACTTC. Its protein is CASSYSRPEETQYF.

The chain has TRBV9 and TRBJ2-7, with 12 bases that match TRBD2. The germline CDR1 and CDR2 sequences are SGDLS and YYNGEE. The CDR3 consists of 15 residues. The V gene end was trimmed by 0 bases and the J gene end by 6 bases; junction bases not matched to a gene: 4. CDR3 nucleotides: TGTGCCAGCAGCGTAGAGACTAGCGGGAGCGCCGAGCAGTACTTC. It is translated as CASSVETSGSAEQYF.

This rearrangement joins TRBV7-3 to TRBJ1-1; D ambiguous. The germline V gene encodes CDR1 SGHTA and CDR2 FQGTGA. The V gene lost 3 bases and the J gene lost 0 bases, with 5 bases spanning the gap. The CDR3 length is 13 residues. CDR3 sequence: CASSFNVNTEAFF. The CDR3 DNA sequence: TGTGCCAGCAGCTTTAACGTGAACACTGAAGCTTTCTTT.

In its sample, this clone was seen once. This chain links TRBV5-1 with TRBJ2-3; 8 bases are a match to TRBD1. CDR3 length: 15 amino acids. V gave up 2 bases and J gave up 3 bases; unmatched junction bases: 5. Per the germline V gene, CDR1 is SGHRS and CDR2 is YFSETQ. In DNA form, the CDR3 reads TGCGCCAGCAGCTTCAGGGGGCAAAGTACAGATACGCAGTATTTT. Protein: CASSFRGQSTDTQYF.

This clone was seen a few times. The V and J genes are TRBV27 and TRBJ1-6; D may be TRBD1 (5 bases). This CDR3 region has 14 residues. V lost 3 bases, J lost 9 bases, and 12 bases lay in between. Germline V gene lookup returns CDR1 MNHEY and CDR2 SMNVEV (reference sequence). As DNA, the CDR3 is TGTGCCAGCAGTTTCCCCGGGGCAGGTTCACCCCTCCACTTT. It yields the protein CASSFPGAGSPLHF.

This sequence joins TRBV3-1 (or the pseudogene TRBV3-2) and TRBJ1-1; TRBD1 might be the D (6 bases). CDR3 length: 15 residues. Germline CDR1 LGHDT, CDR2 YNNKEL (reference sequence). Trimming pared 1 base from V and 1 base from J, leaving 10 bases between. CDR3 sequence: CASSQVDRPNTEAFF. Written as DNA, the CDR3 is TGTGCCAGCAGCCAAGTAGACAGGCCGAACACTGAAGCTTTCTTT.

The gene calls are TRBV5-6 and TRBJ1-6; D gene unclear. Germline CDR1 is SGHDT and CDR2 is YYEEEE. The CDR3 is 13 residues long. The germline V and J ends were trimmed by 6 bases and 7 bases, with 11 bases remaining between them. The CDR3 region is CASTNPGNSPLHF. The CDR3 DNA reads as TGTGCCAGCACGAACCCGGGGAATTCACCCCTCCACTTT.

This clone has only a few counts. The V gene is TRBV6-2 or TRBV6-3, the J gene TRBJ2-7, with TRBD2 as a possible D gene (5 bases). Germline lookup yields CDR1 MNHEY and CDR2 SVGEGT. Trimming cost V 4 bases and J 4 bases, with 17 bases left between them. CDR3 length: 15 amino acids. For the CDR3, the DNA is TGTGCCAGCAGTTCCGGTGAGGGTTTTTCTTACGAGCAGTACTTC. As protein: CASSSGEGFSYEQYF.

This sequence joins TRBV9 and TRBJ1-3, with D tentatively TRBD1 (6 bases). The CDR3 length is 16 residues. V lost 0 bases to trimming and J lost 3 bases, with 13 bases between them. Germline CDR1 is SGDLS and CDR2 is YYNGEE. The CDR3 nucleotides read TGTGCCAGCAGCGTAGGTCCGGGGGCCTTTGGAAACACCATATATTTT. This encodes CASSVGPGAFGNTIYF.

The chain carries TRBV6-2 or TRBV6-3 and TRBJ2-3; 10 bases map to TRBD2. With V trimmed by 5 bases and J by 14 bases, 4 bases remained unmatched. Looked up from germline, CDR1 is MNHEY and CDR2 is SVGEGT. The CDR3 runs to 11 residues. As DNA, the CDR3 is TGTGCCAGCAGTCAACTAGCGGGAATGTATTTT. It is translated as CASSQLAGMYF.